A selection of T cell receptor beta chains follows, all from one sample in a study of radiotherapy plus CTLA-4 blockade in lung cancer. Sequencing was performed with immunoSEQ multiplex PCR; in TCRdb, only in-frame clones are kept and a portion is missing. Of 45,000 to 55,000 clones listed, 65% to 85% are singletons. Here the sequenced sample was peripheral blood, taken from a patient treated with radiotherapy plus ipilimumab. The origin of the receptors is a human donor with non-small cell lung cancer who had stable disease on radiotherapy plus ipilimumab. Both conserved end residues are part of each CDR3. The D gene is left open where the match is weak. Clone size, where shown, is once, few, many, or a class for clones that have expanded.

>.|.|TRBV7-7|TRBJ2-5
TGTGCCAGCAGCTTCGCCAGGGAAGAGACCCAGTACTTC
CASSFAREETQYF
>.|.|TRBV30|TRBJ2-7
TGTGCTTTTCGACCCGGAACCTCCTACGAGCAGTACTTC
CAFRPGTSYEQYF
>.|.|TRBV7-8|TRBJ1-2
TGTGCCAGCAGCTTATTTTTGGGGGACTATGGCTACACCTTC
CASSLFLGDYGYTF
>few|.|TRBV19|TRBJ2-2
TGTAGGGTCCAGGGTGAAGCCGGGGAGCTGTTTTTT
CRVQGEAGELFF
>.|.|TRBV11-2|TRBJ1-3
TGTGCCAGCAGCTTAGATCGGGCCCTGGGGCCTGGAAACACCATATATTTT
CASSLDRALGPGNTIYF
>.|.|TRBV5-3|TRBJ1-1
TGTGCCAGAACTCCGACTTTTTCGGGGGGTGGCCCGAGGAGCACTGAAGCTTTCTTT
CARTPTFSGGGPRSTEAFF
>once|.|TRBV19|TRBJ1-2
TGTGCCAGTAGTGAAGACGACGGCTCGGGGTACTATGGCTACACCTTC
CASSEDDGSGYYGYTF
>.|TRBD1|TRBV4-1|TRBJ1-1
TGCGCCAGCAGCCAACATTCGACAGGGGTGAACACTGAAGCTTTCTTT
CASSQHSTGVNTEAFF
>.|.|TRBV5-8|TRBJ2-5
TGTGCCAGCAGCCCCGCTATGGGCGGGGCCTCGCTGGGGGAGACCCAGTACTTC
CASSPAMGGASLGETQYF
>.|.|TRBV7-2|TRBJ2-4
TGTGCCAGCAGCACCCGGGACCGGAAGATTCAGTACTTC
CASSTRDRKIQYF
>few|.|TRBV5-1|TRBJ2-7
TGCGCCAGCAGCTCGACAGGCACCTACGAGCAGTACTTC
CASSSTGTYEQYF
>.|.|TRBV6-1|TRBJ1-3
TGTGCCAGCAGTGATCTCGCAGGAGGAAACACCATATATTTT
CASSDLAGGNTIYF
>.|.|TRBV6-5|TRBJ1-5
TGTGCCAGCAGTGAAGGGTTTAGCTTACCCCAGCATTTT
CASSEGFSLPQHF
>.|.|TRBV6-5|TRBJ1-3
TGTGCCAGCACCCGGGATCTAGGAAACACCATATATTTT
CASTRDLGNTIYF
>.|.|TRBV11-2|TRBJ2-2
TGTGCCAGCAGCAGCGGACGGGTCACCGGGGAGCTGTTTTTT
CASSSGRVTGELFF
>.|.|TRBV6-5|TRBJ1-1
TGTGCCAGTAGGGTCCTCCCGGCAGGGGACACTGAAGCTTTCTTT
CASRVLPAGDTEAFF
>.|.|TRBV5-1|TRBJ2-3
TGCGCCAGCAGCTTCAGCCACAACACAGATACGCAGTATTTT
CASSFSHNTDTQYF
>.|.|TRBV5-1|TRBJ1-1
TGCGCCAGCAGCGATATCTCCGCAGGGAACACTGAAGCTTTCTTT
CASSDISAGNTEAFF
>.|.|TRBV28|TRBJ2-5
TGTGCCAGCAGTCCACCCAAAGAGACCCAGTACTTC
CASSPPKETQYF
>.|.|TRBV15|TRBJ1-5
TGTGCCACCAGCAGAGCACAGGGCAATCAGCCCCAGCATTTT
CATSRAQGNQPQHF
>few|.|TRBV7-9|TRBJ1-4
TGTGCCAGCAATAGGATTAATGAAAAACTGTTTTTT
CASNRINEKLFF
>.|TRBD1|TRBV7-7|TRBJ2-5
TGTGCCAGCAGCCCGCGGACAGGTGAAGAGACCCAGTACTTC
CASSPRTGEETQYF
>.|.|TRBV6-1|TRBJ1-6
TGTGCCAGCAGACGTACGGACAGTAATTCACCCCTCCACTTT
CASRRTDSNSPLHF
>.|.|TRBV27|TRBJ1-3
TGTGCCAGCAGTTTATCTCTGTGGGGCCGGGGAAACACCATATATTTT
CASSLSLWGRGNTIYF
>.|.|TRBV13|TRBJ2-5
TGTGCCAGCAGCTTCGAGAGTTTTTCTGCAGAGACCCAGTACTTC
CASSFESFSAETQYF
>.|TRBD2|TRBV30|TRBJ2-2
TGTGCCTGGGGGGACTACCTGAACACCGGGGAGCTGTTTTTT
CAWGDYLNTGELFF
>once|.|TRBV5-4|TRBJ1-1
TGTGCCAGCAGCTTGGGTGCGACAGGGAACACTGAAGCTTTCTTT
CASSLGATGNTEAFF
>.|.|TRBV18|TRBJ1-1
TGTGCCAGCTCACCGGGAGGTACAGGGGAAGCTTTCTTT
CASSPGGTGEAFF
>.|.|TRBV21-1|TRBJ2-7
TGTGCCAGCAGCATAAAAATTGGACAGTCACAATCACCCTACGAGCAGTACTTC
CASSIKIGQSQSPYEQYF